This TCR beta chain was identified in a study of shared clonotypes between healthy human individuals. Study-level background: Three CD4 naive, three CD4 memory, two CD8 naive and one CD8 memory plate were used per donor.

Remarks on this clone: Its target is unknown.

It was CD45RO-negative cells, positively selected for CCR7, that made up naive CD8 cells, with terminally differentiated effector memory CD45RA+ cells excluded. Only Caucasian adults living in Nashville, Tennessee made up the donor group. General observations from the study: Sequencing of the sorted subsets was shown by rarefaction to be incomplete despite large depth.

Profiled with immunoSEQ multiplex PCR; TCRdb holds only in-frame clones, not every one. Here the sample spans approximately 1.9 million clones, around 95% being singletons. The CDR3 is 15 amino acids. Germline values: CDR1 SGDLS, CDR2 YYNGEE. V lost 4 bases and J 5 bases, leaving 15 bases between the germline ends. Material: naive CD8+ T cells from PBMCs. This rearrangement joins TRBV9 to TRBJ2-2; maybe TRBD2 (6 bases). This clonotype was obtained from a man aged 18 to 30 in good health. Some clones in this sample may be carry-over from other donors' samples. The chain's CDR3 is CASSPTISGTGELFF. CDR3 coding DNA: TGTGCCAGCAGCCCTACCATCAGCGGGACCGGGGAGCTGTTTTTT.